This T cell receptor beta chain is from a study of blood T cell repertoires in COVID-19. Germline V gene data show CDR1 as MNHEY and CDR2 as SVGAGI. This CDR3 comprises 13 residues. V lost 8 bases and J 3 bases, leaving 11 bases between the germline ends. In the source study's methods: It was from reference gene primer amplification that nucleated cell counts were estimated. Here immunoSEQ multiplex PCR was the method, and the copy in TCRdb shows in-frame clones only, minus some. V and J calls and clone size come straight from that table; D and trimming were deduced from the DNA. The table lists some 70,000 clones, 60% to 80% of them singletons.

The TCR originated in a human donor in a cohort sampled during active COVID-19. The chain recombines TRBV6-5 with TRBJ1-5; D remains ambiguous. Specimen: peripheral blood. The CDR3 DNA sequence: TGTGCCAGCCGCATGAGGGACAATCAGCCCCAGCATTTT. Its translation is CASRMRDNQPQHF.